What follows are 5 T cell receptor beta chains derived from one specimen sequenced in a study of tumor-infiltrating lymphocytes in primary liver carcinoma. The authors took blood RNA from unsorted whole blood and also extracted germline DNA. The input was approximately 500 ng total RNA; TCR beta cDNA was made from it with a constant-region primer. Construction of TCR beta libraries relied on three successive nested multiplex PCR rounds employing slightly modified ARM-PCR. Each of the first two PCR rounds ran approximately 10 cycles with TRBV1-TRBV30 forward and C-beta reverse primers. TCRdb re-called the multiplex PCR reads with MiXCR, one entry per CDR3 protein. The table has 300,000 to 350,000 distinct CDR3 sequences, approximately 64% seen once. Sequencing used peripheral blood. The receptors come from a man aged 35 to 55 with primary liver carcinoma and hepatitis B virus infection.

The table lists this clonotype with many counts. CDR3: CAISREGGTDTQYF. The CDR3 DNA reads TGTGCCATCAGTCGCGAGGGAGGGACAGATACGCAGTATTTT. V gene TRBV10-3 combines with J gene TRBJ2-3; 7 bases are a match to TRBD2. The germline V gene encodes CDR1 ENHRY and CDR2 SYGVKD. The V and J ends lost 5 bases and 3 bases, in that order; junction bases with no gene match: 5. The CDR3 contains 14 residues.

This clonotype was detected ten times or more. The rearrangement joins TRBV6-1 to TRBJ2-7; D call uncertain. Germline V gives CDR1 MNHNS, CDR2 SASEGT. CDR3 length equals 11 residues. Trimming pared 4 bases from V and 3 bases from J, leaving 4 bases between. CDR3 DNA sequence: TGTGCCAGCAGTGCCTACTACGAGCAGTACTTC. As protein: CASSAYYEQYF.

The chain is built from TRBV6-5 and TRBJ2-7, with D possibly called TRBD1 or TRBD2 (7 bases each). V lost 10 bases to trimming and J lost 7 bases, with 20 bases between them. CDR3 size: 13 residues. The germline gives CDR1 MNHEY, CDR2 SVGAGI. The CDR3 DNA follows: TGTGCCAACAGGCCGGGACAGCGGGGAGAGCAGTACTTC. This sequence encodes CANRPGQRGEQYF.

At least ten counts were recorded for this clonotype. The chain uses TRBV6-1 and TRBJ2-2, with TRBD2 identical over 14 bases. This CDR3 has 15 residues. Trimming took 6 bases from V and 7 from J; bases not matched to a gene: 4. Germline V CDR1 and CDR2: MNHNS, SASEGT. The CDR3 here is CASRAGTSGSGELFF. CDR3 DNA sequence: TGTGCCAGCAGGGCCGGGACTAGCGGGAGCGGGGAGCTGTTTTTT.

V and J are TRBV20-1 and TRBJ2-1; D is ambiguous. V lost 3 bases to trimming and J lost 5 bases, with 8 bases between them. The length of the CDR3 is 12 residues. Germline CDR1 DFQATT, CDR2 SNEGSKA (reference sequence). Written as DNA, the CDR3 is TGCAGTGCTAGTAAACACGACAATGAGCAGTTCTTC. Translating it yields CSASKHDNEQFF.